The 10 T cell receptor beta chains below come from one sample, sequenced in a study of blood T cell repertoires in COVID-19. Measured with immunoSEQ multiplex PCR; TCRdb has only the in-frame clones, and not every one. The table records tens of thousands of clones, around 80% of them present only once. The material sequenced was peripheral blood. Receptor source: an elderly woman with active or convalescent COVID-19.

This chain uses TRBV7-2 with TRBJ2-3; 8 nucleotides match TRBD2. With 5 bases clipped from V and 2 bases from J, the junction kept 6 bases outside the gene matches. Germline V lookup: CDR1 SGHTA, CDR2 FQGNSA. This CDR3 region has 15 residues. CDR3 in DNA: TGTGCCAGCAGCCCGACTAGCGAATCCACAGATACGCAGTATTTT. Translation gives CASSPTSESTDTQYF. Looking up the rest from reference TRBV7-2 and TRBJ2-3 gives the full variable domain: GAGVSQSPSNKVTEKGKDVELRCDPISGHTALYWYRQSLGQGLEFLIYFQGNSAPDKSGLPSDRFSAERTGGSVSTLTIQRTQQEDSAVYLCASSPTSESTDTQYFGPGTRLTVL.

Only a few counts were recorded for this clone. This rearrangement joins TRBV5-6 to TRBJ2-6, with TRBD2 as a possible D gene (5 bases). CDR1 and CDR2 (germline): SGHDT, YYEEEE. V was cut by 4 bases and J by 0 bases, with 14 bases left in between. The CDR3 contains 17 residues. Written as DNA, the CDR3 is TGTGCCAGCAGCCGGTGGGGTGGGAGCTCTGGGGCCAACGTCCTGACTTTC. It codes for CASSRWGGSSGANVLTF.

This chain connects TRBV9 to TRBJ2-1; 8 positions agree with TRBD2. V lost 2 bases to trimming and J lost 2 bases; unmatched junction nucleotides: 3. CDR3 length: 15 amino acids. Germline CDR1 SGDLS, CDR2 YYNGEE. The CDR3 DNA follows: TGTGCCAGCAGCGTTAGCGGGGACGCCTACAATGAGCAGTTCTTC. It translates to CASSVSGDAYNEQFF.

The gene calls are TRBV6-1 and TRBJ1-4, with a possible D match to TRBD1 (5 bases). The CDR3 runs to 11 residues. The ends were cut back, 3 bases at V and 12 bases at J, with 8 bases in the middle. Germline CDR1 and CDR2: MNHNS and SASEGT. The CDR3 sequence is CASSEGGELFF. The CDR3 DNA follows: TGTGCCAGCAGTGAGGGAGGGGAACTGTTTTTT.

The chain links TRBV12-3 or TRBV12-4 to TRBJ2-2; D ambiguous. The CDR3 spans 13 residues. V was shortened by 2 bases and J by 9 bases, with 10 bases between the two germline ends. CDR3 bases: TGTGCCAGCAGTTTACACTCGGTTAGGGAGCTGTTTTTT. This codes for CASSLHSVRELFF.

V and J are TRBV2 and TRBJ2-3, with 8 bases matching TRBD2. The V and J ends lost 6 bases and 0 bases, in that order; junction bases with no gene match: 8. CDR1 is SNHLY and CDR2 is FYNNEI in the germline V gene. The CDR3 sequence is 16 residues long. The CDR3 DNA follows: TGTGCCAGCAGCCGCAGCGGGGGAGCTAGCACAGATACGCAGTATTTT. Protein sequence: CASSRSGGASTDTQYF.

The chain is built from TRBV29-1 and TRBJ2-5, with D possibly TRBD1 on 6 matching bases. This CDR3 is built from 11 residues. The V gene lost 5 bases and the J gene lost 5 bases, with 9 bases spanning the gap. Germline V CDR1 and CDR2: SQVTM, ANQGSEA. The CDR3 DNA is TGCAGCGTTTCAGGGGTGGAGACCCAGTACTTC. Residues: CSVSGVETQYF.

This chain joins TRBV6-4 and TRBJ2-3, with D possibly being TRBD1 (7 bases). V dropped 4 bases and J dropped 2 bases, with 10 bases sitting between them. Germline lookup yields CDR1 MRHNA and CDR2 SNTAGT. CDR3 length: 14 amino acids. The CDR3 coding sequence is TGTGCCAGCAGTGCGGAGGGGGCCACAGATACGCAGTATTTT. This sequence encodes CASSAEGATDTQYF.

The chain uses TRBV6-6 and TRBJ1-5; D may be TRBD1 (6 bases). The germline CDR1 and CDR2 sequences are MNHNY and SVGAGI (reference sequence). This CDR3 comprises 13 residues. The V and J ends lost 5 bases and 5 bases respectively, with 10 bases between them. CDR3: CASSRNRDQPQHF. The CDR3 coding sequence is TGTGCCAGCAGTAGGAACAGGGATCAGCCCCAGCATTTT.

This clone was seen more than once but under ten times. The rearrangement links TRBV6-4 to TRBJ2-6; TRBD2 is a possible D gene (5 bases). Germline V gives CDR1 MRHNA, CDR2 SNTAGT. V shed 3 bases and J shed 3 bases, with 9 bases lying between them. The length of the CDR3 is 15 residues. The CDR3 sequence: CASSEGGGGANVLTF. Written as DNA, the CDR3 is TGTGCCAGCAGTGAAGGAGGCGGTGGGGCCAACGTCCTGACTTTC.